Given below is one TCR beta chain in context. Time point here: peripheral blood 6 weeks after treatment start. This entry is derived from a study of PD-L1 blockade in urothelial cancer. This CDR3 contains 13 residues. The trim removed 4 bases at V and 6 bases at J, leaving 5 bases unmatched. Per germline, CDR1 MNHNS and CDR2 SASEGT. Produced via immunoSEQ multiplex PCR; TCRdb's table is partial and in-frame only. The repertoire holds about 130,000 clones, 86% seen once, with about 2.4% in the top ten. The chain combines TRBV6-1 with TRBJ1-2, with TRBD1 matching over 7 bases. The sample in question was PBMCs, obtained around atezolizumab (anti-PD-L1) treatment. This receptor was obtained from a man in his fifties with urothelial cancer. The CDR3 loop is CASSATGVNGYTF. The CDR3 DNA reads TGTGCCAGCAGTGCAACAGGGGTTAATGGCTACACCTTC.